These 4 T cell receptor beta chains came from one sample sequenced in a study of T cell clonality in common variable immunodeficiency. Study-wide findings and caveats: Reportedly, TCR beta sequences from common variable immunodeficiency showed fewer deletions and N-nucleotide insertions.

These receptors lack a known antigen. Data came from immunoSEQ multiplex PCR; TCRdb stores just in-frame clones and leaves some out. The sample was found to contain fewer than 40,000 clones, and every one recurs. The sequenced material came from peripheral blood mononuclear cells. The receptors were sampled from a human donor with common variable immunodeficiency.

This clone came up a few times. The read gets to within 3 residues of the CDR3 end, and the germline J gene fills in the rest. J is TRBJ2-2 and V is TRBV7-3; TRBD2 matches 13 bases. Germline V CDR1 and CDR2: SGHTA, FQGTGA. V lost 1 base to trimming and J lost 3 bases; unmatched junction nucleotides: 8. The CDR3 covers 19 residues. The CDR3 spells CASSLSWTSGSRYTGELFF. The part of the CDR3 DNA that was read is TGTGCCAGCAGCTTAAGTTGGACTAGCGGGAGTCGTTACACCGGGGAG.

Within the sample, this clone is medium-sized. The sequence runs out 3 residues before the end of the CDR3; the remainder is reconstructed from the germline J gene. The rearrangement joins TRBV5-6 to TRBJ2-1; a weak D match, TRBD1 (6 bases). There are 12 residues in the CDR3. With 4 bases removed from V and 8 bases from J, the gap between germline ends came to 10 bases. The germline gives CDR1 SGHDT, CDR2 YYEEEE. The CDR3 sequence is CASSTGSHEQFF. The covered CDR3 bases are TGTGCCAGCAGCACAGGGTCCCATGAG.

This clone was observed at least ten times. The CDR3 end is not reached by the read, which stops 3 residues before it; the germline J gene fills it in. This chain joins TRBV25-1 and TRBJ2-3, with a tentative D call TRBD2 (6 bases). The V gene lost 8 bases and the J gene lost 2 bases, with 17 bases spanning the gap. The CDR3 contains 15 residues. The germline V gene has CDR1 MGHDK and CDR2 SYGVNS. Partial CDR3 DNA: TGTGCCAGCTCCCGACTGGGGGGAGACACAGATACG. Its protein product is CASSRLGGDTDT. The CDR3 in full is CASSRLGGDTDTQYF.

This clone was detected many times. The read is 3 residues too short to cover the CDR3 end, so that end is filled in from the germline J gene. V and J are TRBV19 and TRBJ1-5; D gene unclear. Germline-derived CDR1 and CDR2 are LNHDA and SQIVND (reference sequence). V lost 3 bases and J 2 bases, leaving 5 bases between the germline ends. This CDR3 is built from 13 residues. The CDR3 protein is CASSMRGNQPQHF. CDR3 bases read: TGTGCCAGTAGTATGCGGGGCAATCAGCCC. The variable domain in full, completed from reference TRBV19 and TRBJ1-5, reads DGGITQSPKYLFRKEGQNVTLSCEQNLNHDAMYWYRQDPGQGLRLIYYSQIVNDFQKGDIAEGYSVSREKKESFPLTVTSAQKNPTAFYLCASSMRGNQPQHFGDGTRLSIL.